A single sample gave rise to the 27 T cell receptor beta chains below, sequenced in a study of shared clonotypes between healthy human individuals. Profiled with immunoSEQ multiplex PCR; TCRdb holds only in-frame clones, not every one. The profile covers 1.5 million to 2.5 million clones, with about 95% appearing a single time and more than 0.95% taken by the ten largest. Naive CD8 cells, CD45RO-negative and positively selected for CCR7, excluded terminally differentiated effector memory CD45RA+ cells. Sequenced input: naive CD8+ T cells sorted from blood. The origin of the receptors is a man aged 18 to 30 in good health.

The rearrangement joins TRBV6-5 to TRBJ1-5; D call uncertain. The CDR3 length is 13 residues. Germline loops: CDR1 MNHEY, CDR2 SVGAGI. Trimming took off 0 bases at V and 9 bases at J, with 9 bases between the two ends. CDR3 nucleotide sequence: TGTGCCAGCAGTTACTCATGGGATAGGCCCCAGCATTTT. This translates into CASSYSWDRPQHF.

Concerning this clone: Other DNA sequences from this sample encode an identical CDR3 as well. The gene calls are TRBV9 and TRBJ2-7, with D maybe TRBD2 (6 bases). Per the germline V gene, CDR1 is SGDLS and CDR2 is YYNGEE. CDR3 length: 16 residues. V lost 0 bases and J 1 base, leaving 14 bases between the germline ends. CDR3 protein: CASSVEGGPGSYEQYF. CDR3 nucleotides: TGTGCCAGCAGCGTAGAAGGAGGGCCGGGGTCCTACGAGCAGTACTTC.

DNA for the CDR3: TGTGCCAGCAGCCCCCCGGGGACATCAGAAAAACTGTTTTTT. Its translation: CASSPPGTSEKLFF. The V gene is TRBV7-9, the J gene TRBJ1-4, with D maybe TRBD1 (6 bases). Germline assignment: CDR1 SEHNR and CDR2 FQNEAQ (reference sequence). This CDR3 is 14 amino acids long. Trimming pared 5 bases from V and 8 bases from J, leaving 15 bases between.

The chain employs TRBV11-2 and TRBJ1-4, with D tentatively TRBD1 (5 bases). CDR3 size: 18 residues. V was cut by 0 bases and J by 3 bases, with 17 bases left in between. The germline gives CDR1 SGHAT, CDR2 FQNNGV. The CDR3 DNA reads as TGTGCCAGCAGCTTAGATTGGCGGCAGGGAGCAGCTAATGAAAAACTGTTTTTT. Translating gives CASSLDWRQGAANEKLFF.

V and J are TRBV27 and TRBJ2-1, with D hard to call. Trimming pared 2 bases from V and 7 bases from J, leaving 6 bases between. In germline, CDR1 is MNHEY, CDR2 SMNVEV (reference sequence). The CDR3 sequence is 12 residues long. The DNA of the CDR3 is TGTGCCAGCAGTTTAAAGGGTAATGAGCAGTTCTTC. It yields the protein CASSLKGNEQFF.

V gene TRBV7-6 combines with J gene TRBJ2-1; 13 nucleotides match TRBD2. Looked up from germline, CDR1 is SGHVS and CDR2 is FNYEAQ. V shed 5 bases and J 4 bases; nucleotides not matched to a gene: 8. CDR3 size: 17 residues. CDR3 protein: CASSDPGTSGTYNEQFF. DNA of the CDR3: TGTGCCAGCAGCGATCCCGGGACTAGCGGGACTTACAATGAGCAGTTCTTC.

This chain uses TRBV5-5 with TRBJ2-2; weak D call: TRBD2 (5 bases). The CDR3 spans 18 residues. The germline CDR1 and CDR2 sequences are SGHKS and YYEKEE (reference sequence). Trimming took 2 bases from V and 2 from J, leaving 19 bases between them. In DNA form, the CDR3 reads TGTGCCAGCAGCTTCCTAAATAAGCGGCTCAAAAACACCGGGGAGCTGTTTTTT. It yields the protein CASSFLNKRLKNTGELFF.

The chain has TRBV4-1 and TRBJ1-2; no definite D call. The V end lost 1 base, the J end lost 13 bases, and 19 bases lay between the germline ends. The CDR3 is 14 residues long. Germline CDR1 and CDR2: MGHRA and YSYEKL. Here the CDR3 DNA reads TGCGCCAGCAGCCAAGCAGGAACAGTGGAGTTAGCCACCTTC. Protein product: CASSQAGTVELATF.

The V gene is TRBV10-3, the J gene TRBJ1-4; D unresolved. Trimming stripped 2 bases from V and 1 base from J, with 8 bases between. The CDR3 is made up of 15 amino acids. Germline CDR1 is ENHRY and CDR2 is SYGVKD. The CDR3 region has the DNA TGTGCCATCAGTGAGCATGACCGAACTAATGAAAAACTGTTTTTT. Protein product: CAISEHDRTNEKLFF.

The CDR3 loop reads CASSARTGENYGYTF. CDR3 in DNA: TGTGCCAGCAGTGCCCGGACAGGGGAAAACTATGGCTACACCTTC. The V call is TRBV6-5, the J call TRBJ1-2, with 9 positions matching TRBD1. The germline V gene encodes CDR1 MNHEY and CDR2 SVGAGI. With V trimmed by 5 bases and J by 2 bases, 6 bases remained unmatched. This CDR3 contains 15 residues.

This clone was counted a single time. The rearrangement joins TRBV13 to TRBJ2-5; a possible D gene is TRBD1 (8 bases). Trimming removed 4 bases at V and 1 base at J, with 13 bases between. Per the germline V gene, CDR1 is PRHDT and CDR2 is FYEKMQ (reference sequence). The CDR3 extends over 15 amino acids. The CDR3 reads CASSSDREGQETQYF. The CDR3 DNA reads TGTGCCAGCAGCTCGGACAGGGAGGGCCAAGAGACCCAGTACTTC.

CDR3 in DNA: TGTGCCAGCAGCGCAACTAGCGGGGGGGACACAGATACGCAGTATTTT. Protein product: CASSATSGGDTDTQYF. This chain uses TRBV9 with TRBJ2-3; TRBD2 matches 13 bases. This CDR3 is 16 amino acids long. Per germline, CDR1 SGDLS and CDR2 YYNGEE. With V trimmed by 3 bases and J by 2 bases, 3 bases remained unmatched.

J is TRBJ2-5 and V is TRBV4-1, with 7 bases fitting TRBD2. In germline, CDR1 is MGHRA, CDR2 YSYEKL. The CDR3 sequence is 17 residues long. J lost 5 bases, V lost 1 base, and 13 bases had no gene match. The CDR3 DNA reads TGCGCCAGCAGCCAAGTAGGGTGGGAGGGCCGACAGGAGACCCAGTACTTC. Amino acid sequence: CASSQVGWEGRQETQYF.

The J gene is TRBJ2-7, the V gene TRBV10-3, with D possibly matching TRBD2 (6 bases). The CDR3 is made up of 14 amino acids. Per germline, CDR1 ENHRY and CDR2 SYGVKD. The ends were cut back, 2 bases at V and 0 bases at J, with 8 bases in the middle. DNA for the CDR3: TGTGCCATCAGTGAGGGCGGGGACTCCTACGAGCAGTACTTC. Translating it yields CAISEGGDSYEQYF.

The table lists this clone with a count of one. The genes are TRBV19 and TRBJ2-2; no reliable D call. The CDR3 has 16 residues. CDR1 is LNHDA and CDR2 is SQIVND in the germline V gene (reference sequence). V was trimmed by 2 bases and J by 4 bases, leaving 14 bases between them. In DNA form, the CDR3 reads TGTGCCAGTAGTATACCGATCGGGTCAGGCACCGGGGAGCTGTTTTTT. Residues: CASSIPIGSGTGELFF.

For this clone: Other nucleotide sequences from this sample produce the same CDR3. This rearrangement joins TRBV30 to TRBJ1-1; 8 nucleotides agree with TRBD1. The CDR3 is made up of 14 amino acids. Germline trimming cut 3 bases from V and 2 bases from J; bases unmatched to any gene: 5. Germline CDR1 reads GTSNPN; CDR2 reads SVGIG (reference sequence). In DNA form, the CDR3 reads TGTGCCTGGAGCCTCGGACAGGGAAACACTGAAGCTTTCTTT. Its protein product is CAWSLGQGNTEAFF.

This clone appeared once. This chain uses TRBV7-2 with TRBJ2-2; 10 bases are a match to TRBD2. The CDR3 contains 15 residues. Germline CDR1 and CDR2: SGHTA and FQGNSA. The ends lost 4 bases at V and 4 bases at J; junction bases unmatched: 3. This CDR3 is CASSYQRGGTGELFF. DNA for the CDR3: TGTGCCAGCAGCTATCAGCGGGGGGGCACCGGGGAGCTGTTTTTT.

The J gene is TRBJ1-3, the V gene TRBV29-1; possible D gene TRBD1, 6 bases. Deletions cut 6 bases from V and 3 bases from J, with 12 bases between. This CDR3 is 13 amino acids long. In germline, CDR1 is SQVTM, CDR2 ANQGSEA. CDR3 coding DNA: TGCAGCGTGGAGGGGACACTTGGAAACACCATATATTTT. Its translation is CSVEGTLGNTIYF.

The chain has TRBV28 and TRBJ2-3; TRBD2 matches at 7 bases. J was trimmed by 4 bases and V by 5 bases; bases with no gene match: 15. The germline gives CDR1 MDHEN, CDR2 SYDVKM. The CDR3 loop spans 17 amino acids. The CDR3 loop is CASSTTRGSGVADTQYF. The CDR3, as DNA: TGTGCCAGCAGTACAACCCGGGGAAGCGGGGTTGCAGATACGCAGTATTTT.

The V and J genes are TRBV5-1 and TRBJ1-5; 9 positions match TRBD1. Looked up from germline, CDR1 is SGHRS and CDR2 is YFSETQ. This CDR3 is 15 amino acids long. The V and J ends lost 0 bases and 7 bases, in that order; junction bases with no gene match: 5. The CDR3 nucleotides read TGCGCCAGCAGCTTGGATGGGACAGGGAACCAGCCCCAGCATTTT. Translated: CASSLDGTGNQPQHF.

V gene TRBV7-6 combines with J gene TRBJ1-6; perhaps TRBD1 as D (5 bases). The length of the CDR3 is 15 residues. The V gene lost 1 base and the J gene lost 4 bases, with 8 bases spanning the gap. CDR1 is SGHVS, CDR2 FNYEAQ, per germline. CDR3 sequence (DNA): TGTGCCAGCAGCTTAGAGACAGCTTATAATTCACCCCTCCACTTT. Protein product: CASSLETAYNSPLHF.

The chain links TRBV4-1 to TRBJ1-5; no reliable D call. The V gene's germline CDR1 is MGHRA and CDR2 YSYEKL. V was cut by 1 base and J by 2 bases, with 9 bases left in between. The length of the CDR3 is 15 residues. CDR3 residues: CASSQVHSGNQPQHF. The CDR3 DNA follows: TGCGCCAGCAGCCAAGTTCACTCGGGCAATCAGCCCCAGCATTTT.

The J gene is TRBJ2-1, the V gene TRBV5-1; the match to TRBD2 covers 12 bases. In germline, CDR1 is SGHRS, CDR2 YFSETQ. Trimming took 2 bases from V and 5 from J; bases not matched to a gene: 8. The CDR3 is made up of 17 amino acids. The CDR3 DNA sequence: TGCGCCAGCAGCTTTATCGGACTAGCGGGGACGGACAATGAGCAGTTCTTC. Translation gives CASSFIGLAGTDNEQFF.

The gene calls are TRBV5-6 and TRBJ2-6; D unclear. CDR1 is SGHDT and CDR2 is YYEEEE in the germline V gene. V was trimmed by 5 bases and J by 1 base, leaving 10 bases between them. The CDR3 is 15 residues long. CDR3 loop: CASSLPLSGANVLTF. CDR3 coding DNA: TGTGCCAGCAGTTTGCCTTTATCTGGGGCCAACGTCCTGACTTTC.

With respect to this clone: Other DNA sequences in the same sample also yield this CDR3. The CDR3 loop reads CASSVASGGTDTQYF. CDR3 sequence (DNA): TGTGCCAGCAGCGTGGCTAGCGGTGGCACAGATACGCAGTATTTT. J is TRBJ2-3 and V is TRBV9, with 7 positions matching TRBD2. The germline gives CDR1 SGDLS, CDR2 YYNGEE. V was clipped by 2 bases and J by 1 base; unmatched bases: 4. The CDR3 extends over 15 amino acids.

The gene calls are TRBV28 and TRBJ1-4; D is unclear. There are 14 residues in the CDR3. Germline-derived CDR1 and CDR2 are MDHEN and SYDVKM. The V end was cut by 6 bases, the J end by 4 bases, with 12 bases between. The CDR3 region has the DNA TGTGCCAGCAGCGACCCTGCCCATAATGAAAAACTGTTTTTT. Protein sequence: CASSDPAHNEKLFF.

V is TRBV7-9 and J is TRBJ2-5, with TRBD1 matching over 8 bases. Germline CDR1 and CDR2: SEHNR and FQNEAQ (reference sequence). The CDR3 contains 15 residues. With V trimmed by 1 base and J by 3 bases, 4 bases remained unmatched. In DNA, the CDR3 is TGTGCCAGCAGCTTAGAGACAGGGGAGGAAGAGACCCAGTACTTC. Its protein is CASSLETGEEETQYF.